The 7 T cell receptor beta chains below all came from one sample that was sequenced in a study of TIL therapy for anti-PD-1-resistant metastatic lung cancer (dated by TCRdb to the early 2020s). Using bias-controlled multiplex PCR with the immunoSEQ v3 hsTCRB kit, the TCR beta CDR3 regions were amplified from genomic DNA. The source is immuneACCESS, and TCRdb retained only in-frame sequences with V and J called. Part of the clones is not carried over; for the studies checked, unresolved V genes explain less than half of this, and the remainder is unexplained. The sample table contains 5,000 to 6,500 clones; only one count was recorded for about 61% of them. Of the sample, around 6% is held by the ten largest clones. This sample's time point label indicates: pre-treatment sample, taken before nivolumab and TIL therapy. The baseline tumor samples, taken from the same resection that was used to grow TIL, were excised metastases, most often pleural nodules or supraclavicular lymph nodes.

The sequencing used tumor tissue, collected at baseline. The receptors shown here come from a person aged 25-85 years with non-small cell lung cancer.

The rearrangement uses TRBV7-2 and TRBJ2-5; TRBD1 aligns across 10 bases. Germline-derived CDR1 and CDR2 are SGHTA and FQGNSA. V was pared by 2 bases and J by 5 bases, with 2 bases of the junction left unmatched. The CDR3 is 14 amino acids. In DNA, the CDR3 is TGTGCCAGCAGCTTATGGACAGGGGGGGAGACCCAGTACTTC. Its protein product is CASSLWTGGETQYF.

The gene calls are TRBV20-1 and TRBJ1-6; D might be TRBD1 (5 bases). Germline V CDR1 and CDR2: DFQATT, SNEGSKA (reference sequence). The CDR3 spans 14 residues. Between the trimmed V and J ends, which lost 3 bases and 10 bases, there was a span of 16 bases. CDR3 region: CSASSGTPGSPLHF. In nucleotides, the CDR3 is TGCAGTGCTAGTTCAGGGACCCCCGGATCACCCCTCCACTTT.

The chain recombines TRBV5-1 with TRBJ2-2; perhaps D is TRBD1 or TRBD2 (7 bases each). This CDR3 region has 15 residues. CDR1 and CDR2 (germline): SGHRS, YFSETQ. Trimming removed 4 bases from V and 7 bases from J, with 17 bases in between. CDR3 nucleotides: TGCGCCAGCAGCCCGGGGGAGGGGGCCTACGGGGAGCTGTTTTTT. Translation: CASSPGEGAYGELFF.

The rearrangement uses TRBV15 and TRBJ2-7, with a tentative D call TRBD2 (5 bases). Per germline, CDR1 LNHNV and CDR2 YYDKDF (reference sequence). Trimming left V 4 bases short and J 0 bases short, with 10 bases between. The CDR3 is 14 residues long. The CDR3 DNA sequence: TGTGCCACCAGCAACGAGGGCCTCTCCTACGAGCAGTACTTC. Protein product: CATSNEGLSYEQYF.

The chain combines TRBV3-1 (or the pseudogene TRBV3-2) with TRBJ1-4; D gene uncertain. The V gene lost 8 bases and the J gene lost 3 bases, with 13 bases spanning the gap. In germline, CDR1 is LGHDT, CDR2 YNNKEL (reference sequence). The CDR3 spans 14 residues. The CDR3 region has the DNA TGTGCCAGCGCCCCCCCCAGGTCTAATGAAAAACTGTTTTTT. Translated, it gives CASAPPRSNEKLFF.

The chain couples TRBV10-3 to TRBJ2-2; 9 bases match TRBD2. Germline V gene lookup returns CDR1 ENHRY and CDR2 SYGVKD. With V trimmed by 0 bases and J by 0 bases, 14 bases remained unmatched. CDR3 length: 21 amino acids. CDR3 amino acids: CAISESLGLTSGFANTGELFF. DNA of the CDR3: TGTGCCATCAGTGAGTCTTTGGGCTTGACTAGCGGCTTCGCGAACACCGGGGAGCTGTTTTTT.

V gene TRBV28 combines with J gene TRBJ1-6, with D perhaps TRBD1 (5 bases). The ends were cut back, 1 base at V and 2 bases at J, with 12 bases in the middle. From germline, CDR1 is MDHEN and CDR2 SYDVKM. The CDR3 contains 17 residues. The CDR3 region has the DNA TGTGCCAGCAGTTTATCCCTTGGGGGACCCTATAATTCACCCCTCCACTTT. It is translated as CASSLSLGGPYNSPLHF.